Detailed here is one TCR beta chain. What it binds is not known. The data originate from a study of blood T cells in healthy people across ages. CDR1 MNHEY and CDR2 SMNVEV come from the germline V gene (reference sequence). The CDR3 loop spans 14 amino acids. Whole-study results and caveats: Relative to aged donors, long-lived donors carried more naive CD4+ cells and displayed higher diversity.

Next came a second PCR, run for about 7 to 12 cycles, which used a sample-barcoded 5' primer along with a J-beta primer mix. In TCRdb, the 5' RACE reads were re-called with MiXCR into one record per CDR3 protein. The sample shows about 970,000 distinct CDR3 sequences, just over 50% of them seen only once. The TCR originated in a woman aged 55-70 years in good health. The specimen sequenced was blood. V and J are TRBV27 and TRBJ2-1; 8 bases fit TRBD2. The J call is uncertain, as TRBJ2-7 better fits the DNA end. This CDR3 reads CASSLLPIAGEQYF. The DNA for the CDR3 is TGTGCCAGCAGTTTACTCCCTATAGCGGGGGAGCAGTACTTC.